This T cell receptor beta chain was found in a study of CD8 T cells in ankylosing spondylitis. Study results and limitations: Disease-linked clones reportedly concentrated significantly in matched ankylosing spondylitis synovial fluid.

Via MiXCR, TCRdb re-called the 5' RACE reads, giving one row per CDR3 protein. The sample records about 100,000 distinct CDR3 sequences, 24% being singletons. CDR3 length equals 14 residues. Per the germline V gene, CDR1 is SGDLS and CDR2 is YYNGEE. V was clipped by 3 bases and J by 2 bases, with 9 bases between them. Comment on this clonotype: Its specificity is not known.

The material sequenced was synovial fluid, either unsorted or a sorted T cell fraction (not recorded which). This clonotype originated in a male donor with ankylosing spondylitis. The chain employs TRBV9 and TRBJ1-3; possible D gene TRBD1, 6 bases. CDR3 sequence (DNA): TGTGCCAGCAGCGCCCAGGGGCCTGGAAACACCATATATTTT. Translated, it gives CASSAQGPGNTIYF.